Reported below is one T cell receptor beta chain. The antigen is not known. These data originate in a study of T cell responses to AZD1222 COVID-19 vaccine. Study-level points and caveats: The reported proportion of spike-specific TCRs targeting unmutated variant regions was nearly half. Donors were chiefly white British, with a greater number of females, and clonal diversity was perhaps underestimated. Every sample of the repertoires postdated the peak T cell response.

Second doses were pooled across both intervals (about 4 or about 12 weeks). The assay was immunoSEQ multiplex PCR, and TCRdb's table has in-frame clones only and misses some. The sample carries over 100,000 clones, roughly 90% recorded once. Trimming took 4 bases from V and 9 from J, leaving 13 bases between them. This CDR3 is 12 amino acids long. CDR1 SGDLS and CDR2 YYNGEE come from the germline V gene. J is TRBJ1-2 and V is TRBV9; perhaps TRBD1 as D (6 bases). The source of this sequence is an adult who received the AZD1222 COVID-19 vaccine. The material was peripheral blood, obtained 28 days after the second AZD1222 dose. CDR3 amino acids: CASSPSGGRYTF. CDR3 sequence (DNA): TGTGCCAGCAGCCCGTCGGGGGGCCGCTACACCTTC. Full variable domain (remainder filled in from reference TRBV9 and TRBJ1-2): DSGVTQTPKHLITATGQRVTLRCSPRSGDLSVYWYQQSLDQGLQFLIQYYNGEERAKGNILERFSAQQFPDLHSELNLSSLELGDSALYFCASSPSGGRYTFGSGTRLTVV.